Reported below is one TCR beta chain. The antigen is not known. Original analysis: From ImmunoSEQ came sequences covering only the junction and carrying no quality scores, so filtering differed. Clones were sequenced by immunoSEQ multiplex PCR, and TCRdb holds only the in-frame ones, with some missing. V and J calls and clone size are given by that table; D and trimming were obtained from the DNA. There are under 1,100,000 clones in the sample; 75% to 85% occur only once, and roughly 0.62% lies in the top ten. Donors were healthy HIV-negative adults without recent acute infections or vaccinations. Every contributor of samples was a Caucasian grown-up residing in Nashville, Tennessee. The data belong to a study of shared clonotypes between healthy human individuals. Study-wide results and limits: Genetic and exposure-history diversity was limited by the small donor number.

The sample consisted of memory CD4+ T cells from PBMCs. Documented subset: CD45RA-negative fraction. The TCR comes from a man aged 18 to 35 in good health. Some clones in this sample may be carry-over from other donors' samples.

CDR3: CASSYSSGTGGYGYTF. The CDR3 nucleotides are TGTGCCAGCAGTTACTCCTCCGGGACAGGGGGGTATGGCTACACCTTC. The chain combines TRBV6-5 with TRBJ1-2; 11 bases fit TRBD1. The CDR3 sequence is 16 residues long. Trimming removed 0 bases from V and 5 bases from J; junction bases left unmatched: 5. CDR1 and CDR2 from the germline V gene are MNHEY and SVGAGI.